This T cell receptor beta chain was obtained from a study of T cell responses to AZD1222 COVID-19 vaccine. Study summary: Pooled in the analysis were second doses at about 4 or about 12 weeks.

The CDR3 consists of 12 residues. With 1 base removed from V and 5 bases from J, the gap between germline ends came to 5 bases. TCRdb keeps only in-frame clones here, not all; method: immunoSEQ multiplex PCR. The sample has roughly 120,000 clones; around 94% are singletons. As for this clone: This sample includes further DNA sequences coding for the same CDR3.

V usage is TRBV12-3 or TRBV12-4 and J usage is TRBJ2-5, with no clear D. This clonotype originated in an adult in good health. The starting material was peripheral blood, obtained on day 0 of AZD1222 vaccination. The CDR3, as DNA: TGTGCCAGCAGTTTAGTTCGTGAGACCCAGTACTTC. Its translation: CASSLVRETQYF.